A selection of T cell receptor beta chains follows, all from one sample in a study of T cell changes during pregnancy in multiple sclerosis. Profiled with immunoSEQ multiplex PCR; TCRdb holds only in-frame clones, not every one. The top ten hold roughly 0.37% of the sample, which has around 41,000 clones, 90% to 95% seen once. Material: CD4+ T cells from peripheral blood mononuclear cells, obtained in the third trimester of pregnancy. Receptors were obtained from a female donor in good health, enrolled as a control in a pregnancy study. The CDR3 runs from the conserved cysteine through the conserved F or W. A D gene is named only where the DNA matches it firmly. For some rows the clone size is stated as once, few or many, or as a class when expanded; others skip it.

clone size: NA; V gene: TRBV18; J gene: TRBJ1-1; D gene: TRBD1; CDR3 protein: CASSPADRGLIEAFF; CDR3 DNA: TGTGCCAGCTCACCAGCAGACAGGGGGCTAATTGAAGCTTTCTTT
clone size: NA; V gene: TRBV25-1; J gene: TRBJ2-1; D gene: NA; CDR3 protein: CASSKTSFYNEPFF; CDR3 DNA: TGTGCCAGCAGTAAAACTAGTTTCTACAATGAGCCGTTCTTC
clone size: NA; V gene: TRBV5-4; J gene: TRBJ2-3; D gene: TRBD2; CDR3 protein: CASRSGLADKTDTQYF; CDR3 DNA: TGTGCCAGCAGATCTGGACTAGCGGATAAGACAGATACGCAGTATTTT
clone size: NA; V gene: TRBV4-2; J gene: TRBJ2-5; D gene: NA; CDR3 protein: CASSQDWTGTQYF; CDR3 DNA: TGTGCCAGCAGCCAGGACTGGACGGGAACCCAGTACTTC
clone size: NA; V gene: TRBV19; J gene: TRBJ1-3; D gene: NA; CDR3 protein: CASSIDFEDTGNTIYF; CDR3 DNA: TGTGCCAGTAGTATAGATTTCGAAGACACTGGAAACACCATATATTTT
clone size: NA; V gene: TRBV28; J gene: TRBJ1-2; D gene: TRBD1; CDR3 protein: CASSAGTGPYGYTF; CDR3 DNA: TGTGCCAGCAGTGCCGGGACAGGGCCCTATGGCTACACCTTC
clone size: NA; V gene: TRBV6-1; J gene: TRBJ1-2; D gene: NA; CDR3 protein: CASTLPGDAGYTF; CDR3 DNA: TGTGCCAGCACCCTCCCAGGGGATGCGGGCTACACCTTC
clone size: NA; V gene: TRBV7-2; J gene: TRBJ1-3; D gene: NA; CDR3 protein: CASSLGGGGGTTIYF; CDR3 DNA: TGTGCCAGCAGCTTAGGGGGAGGGGGGGGGACCACCATATATTTT
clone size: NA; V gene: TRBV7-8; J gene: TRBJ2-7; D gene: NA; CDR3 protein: CASSLAPSGEYEQYF; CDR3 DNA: TGTGCCAGCAGCTTAGCGCCCAGCGGAGAGTACGAGCAGTACTTC
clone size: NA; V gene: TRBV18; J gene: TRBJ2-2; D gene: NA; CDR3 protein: CASSTRQITGELFF; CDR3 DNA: TGTGCCAGCTCAACTCGACAGATCACCGGGGAGCTGTTTTTT
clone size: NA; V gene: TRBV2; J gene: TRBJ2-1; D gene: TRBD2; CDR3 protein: CASQREVTTYNEQFF; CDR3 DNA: TGTGCCAGCCAGCGGGAGGTCACCACCTACAATGAGCAGTTCTTC
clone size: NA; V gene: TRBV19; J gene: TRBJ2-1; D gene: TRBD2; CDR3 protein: CASSSTSGYNEQFF; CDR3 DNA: TGTGCCAGTAGTAGTACTAGCGGTTACAATGAGCAGTTCTTC
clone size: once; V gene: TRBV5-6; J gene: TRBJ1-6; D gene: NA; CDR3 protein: CASSLMSPNSPLHF; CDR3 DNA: TGTGCCAGCAGCTTGATGAGCCCAAATTCACCCCTCCACTTT
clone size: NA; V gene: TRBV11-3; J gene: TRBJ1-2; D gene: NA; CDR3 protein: CASNSVEEGLRGPNYGYTF; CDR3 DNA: TGTGCCAGCAATTCTGTTGAGGAGGGTTTAAGGGGACCCAACTATGGCTACACCTTC
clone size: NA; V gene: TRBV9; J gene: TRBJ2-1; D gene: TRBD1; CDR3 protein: CASRLTGATSNEQFF; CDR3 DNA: TGTGCCAGCAGGCTGACAGGGGCCACCTCCAATGAGCAGTTCTTC
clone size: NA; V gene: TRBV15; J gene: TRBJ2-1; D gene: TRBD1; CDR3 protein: CATSRDRGQGAFNEQFF; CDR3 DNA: TGTGCCACCAGCAGAGATCGAGGACAGGGGGCTTTCAATGAGCAGTTCTTC
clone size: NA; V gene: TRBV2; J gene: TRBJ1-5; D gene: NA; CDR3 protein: CASSVGRQPQHF; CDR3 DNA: TGTGCCAGCAGTGTAGGGAGACAGCCCCAGCATTTT
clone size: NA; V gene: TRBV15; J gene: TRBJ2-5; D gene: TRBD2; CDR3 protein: CATSRDAASGGLPQYF; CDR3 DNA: TGTGCCACCAGCAGAGACGCGGCTAGCGGGGGGCTCCCCCAGTACTTC
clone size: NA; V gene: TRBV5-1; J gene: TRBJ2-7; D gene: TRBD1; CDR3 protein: CASSLTLNRGNAYEQYF; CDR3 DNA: TGCGCCAGCAGCCTGACTTTAAACAGGGGAAACGCCTACGAGCAGTACTTC
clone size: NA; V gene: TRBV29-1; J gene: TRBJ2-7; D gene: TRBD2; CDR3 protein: CSAARDYSYEQYF; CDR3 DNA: TGCAGCGCGGCCCGGGACTATAGCTACGAGCAGTACTTC
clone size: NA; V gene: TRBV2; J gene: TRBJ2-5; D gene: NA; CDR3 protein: CASKRTGQGSRETQYF; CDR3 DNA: TGTGCCAGCAAGCGAACAGGGCAGGGAAGCAGAGAGACCCAGTACTTC
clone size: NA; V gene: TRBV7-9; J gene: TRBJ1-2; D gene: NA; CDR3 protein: CASSFRDSYGYTF; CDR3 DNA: TGTGCCAGCAGCTTCCGCGACAGCTATGGCTACACCTTC
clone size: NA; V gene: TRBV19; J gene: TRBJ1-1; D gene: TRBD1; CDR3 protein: CASSRGTGRLNTEAFF; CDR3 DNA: TGTGCCAGTAGTCGGGGGACAGGGCGCTTGAACACTGAAGCTTTCTTT
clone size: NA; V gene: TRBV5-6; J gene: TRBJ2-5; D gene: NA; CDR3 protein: CASSSGRYPYETQYF; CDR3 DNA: TGTGCCAGCAGCTCAGGGAGGTACCCATACGAGACCCAGTACTTC
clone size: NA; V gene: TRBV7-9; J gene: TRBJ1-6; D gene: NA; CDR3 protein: CASSRTGGGLGSPLHF; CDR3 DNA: TGTGCCAGCAGCAGGACGGGGGGGGGTTTGGGTTCACCCCTCCACTTT
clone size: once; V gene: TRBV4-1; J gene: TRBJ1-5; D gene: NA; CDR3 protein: CASSQGEFSNQPQHF; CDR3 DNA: TGCGCCAGCAGCCAAGGGGAGTTTAGCAATCAGCCCCAGCATTTT
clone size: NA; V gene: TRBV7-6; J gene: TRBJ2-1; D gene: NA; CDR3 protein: CASSGANEQFF; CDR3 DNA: TGTGCCAGCAGCGGGGCCAATGAGCAGTTCTTC
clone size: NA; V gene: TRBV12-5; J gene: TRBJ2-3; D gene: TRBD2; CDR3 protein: CASGQPSGRNLVTQYF; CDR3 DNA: TGTGCTAGTGGTCAACCTAGCGGGCGAAACCTGGTTACGCAGTATTTT
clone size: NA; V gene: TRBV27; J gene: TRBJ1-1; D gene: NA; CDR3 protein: CASSPLGQGGTEAFF; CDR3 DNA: TGTGCCAGCAGTCCCCTTGGCCAAGGGGGTACTGAAGCTTTCTTT
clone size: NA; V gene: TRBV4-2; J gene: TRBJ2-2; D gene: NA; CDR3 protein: CASSQDGLPMGELFF; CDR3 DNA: TGTGCCAGCAGCCAAGATGGACTTCCGATGGGGGAGCTGTTTTTT
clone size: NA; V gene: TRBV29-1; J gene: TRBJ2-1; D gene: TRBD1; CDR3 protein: CSGGQGGSNEQFF; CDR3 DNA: TGCAGCGGGGGACAGGGCGGTAGCAATGAGCAGTTCTTC
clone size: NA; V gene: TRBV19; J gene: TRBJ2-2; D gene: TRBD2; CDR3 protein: CASGIAGGVGELFF; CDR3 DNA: TGTGCCAGTGGGATAGCGGGGGGCGTCGGGGAGCTGTTTTTT
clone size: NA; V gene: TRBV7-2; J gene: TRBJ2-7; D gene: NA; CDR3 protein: CASRPPSLAGEQYF; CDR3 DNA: TGTGCCAGCAGGCCACCGTCCCTCGCGGGCGAGCAGTACTTC
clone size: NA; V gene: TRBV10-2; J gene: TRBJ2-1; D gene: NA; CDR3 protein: CASGRELYNEQFF; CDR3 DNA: TGCGCCAGCGGGCGAGAGCTTTACAATGAGCAGTTCTTC
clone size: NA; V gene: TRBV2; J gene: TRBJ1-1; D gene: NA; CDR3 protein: CASTRQGGTEAFF; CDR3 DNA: TGTGCCAGCACCCGGCAGGGTGGCACTGAAGCTTTCTTT
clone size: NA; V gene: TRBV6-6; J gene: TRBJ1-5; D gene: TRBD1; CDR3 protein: CASRQTGGQPQHF; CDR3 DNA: TGTGCCAGCAGACAGACAGGGGGCCAGCCCCAGCATTTT
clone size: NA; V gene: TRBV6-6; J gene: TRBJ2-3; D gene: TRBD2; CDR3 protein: CASNYGQLAGTDTQYF; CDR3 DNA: TGTGCCAGCAATTATGGGCAGCTAGCGGGCACAGATACGCAGTATTTT
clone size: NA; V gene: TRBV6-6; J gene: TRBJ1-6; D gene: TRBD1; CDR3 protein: CASKAAQGASPLHF; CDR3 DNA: TGTGCCAGCAAGGCAGCACAGGGGGCGTCACCCCTCCACTTT
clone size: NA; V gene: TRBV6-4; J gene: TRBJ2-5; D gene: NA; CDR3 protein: CASSELGSSKTQYF; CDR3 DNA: TGTGCCAGCAGTGAGTTAGGGAGTTCAAAGACCCAGTACTTC